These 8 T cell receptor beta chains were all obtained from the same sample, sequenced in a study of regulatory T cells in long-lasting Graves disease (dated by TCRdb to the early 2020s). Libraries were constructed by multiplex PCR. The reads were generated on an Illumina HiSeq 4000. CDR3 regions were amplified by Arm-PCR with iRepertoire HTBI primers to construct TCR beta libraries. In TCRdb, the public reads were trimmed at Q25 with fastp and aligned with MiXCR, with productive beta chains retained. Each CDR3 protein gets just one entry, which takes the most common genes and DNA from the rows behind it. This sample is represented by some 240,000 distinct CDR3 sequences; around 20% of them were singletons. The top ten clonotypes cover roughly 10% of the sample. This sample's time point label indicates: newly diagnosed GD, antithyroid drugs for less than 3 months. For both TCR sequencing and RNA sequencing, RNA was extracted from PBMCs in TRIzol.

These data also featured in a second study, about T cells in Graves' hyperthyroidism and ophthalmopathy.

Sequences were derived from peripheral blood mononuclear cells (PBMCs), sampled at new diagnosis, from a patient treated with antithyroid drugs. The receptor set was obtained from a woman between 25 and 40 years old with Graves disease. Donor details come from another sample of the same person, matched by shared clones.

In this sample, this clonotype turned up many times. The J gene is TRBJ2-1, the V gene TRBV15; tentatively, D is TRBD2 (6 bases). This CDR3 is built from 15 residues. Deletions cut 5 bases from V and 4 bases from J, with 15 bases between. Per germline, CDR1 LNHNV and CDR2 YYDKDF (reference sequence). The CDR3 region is CATSGFIGGYNEQFF. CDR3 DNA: TGTGCCACCAGCGGATTTATCGGAGGGTACAATGAGCAGTTCTTC.

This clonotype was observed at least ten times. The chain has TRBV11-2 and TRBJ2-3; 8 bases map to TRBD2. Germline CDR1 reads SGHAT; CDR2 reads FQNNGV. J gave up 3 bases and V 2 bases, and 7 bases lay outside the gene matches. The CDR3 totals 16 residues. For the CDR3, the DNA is TGTGCCAGCAGCTTACGAGGCGGGGGGAATACAGATACGCAGTATTTT. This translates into CASSLRGGGNTDTQYF.

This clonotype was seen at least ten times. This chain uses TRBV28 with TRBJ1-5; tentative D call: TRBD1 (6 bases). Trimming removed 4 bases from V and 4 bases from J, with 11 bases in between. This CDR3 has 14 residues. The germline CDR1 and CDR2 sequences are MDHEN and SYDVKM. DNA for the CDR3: TGTGCCAGCAGTTATAACAGGGAGAATCAGCCCCAGCATTTT. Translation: CASSYNRENQPQHF. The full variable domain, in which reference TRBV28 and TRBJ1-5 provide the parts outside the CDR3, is DVKVTQSSRYLVKRTGEKVFLECVQDMDHENMFWYRQDPGLGLRLIYFSYDVKMKEKGDIPEGYSVSREKKERFSLILESASTNQTSMYLCASSYNRENQPQHFGDGTRLSIL.

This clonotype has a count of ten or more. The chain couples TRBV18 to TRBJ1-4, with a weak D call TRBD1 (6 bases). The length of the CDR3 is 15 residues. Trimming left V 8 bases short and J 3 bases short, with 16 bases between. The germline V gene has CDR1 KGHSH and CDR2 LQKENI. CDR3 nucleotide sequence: TGTGCCAGCACCTTACAGGGTCAAGCTAATGAAAAACTGTTTTTT. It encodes CASTLQGQANEKLFF.

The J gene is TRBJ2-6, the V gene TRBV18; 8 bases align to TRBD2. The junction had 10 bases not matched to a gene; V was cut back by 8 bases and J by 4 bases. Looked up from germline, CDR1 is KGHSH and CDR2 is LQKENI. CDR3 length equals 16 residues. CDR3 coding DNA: TGTGCCAGCGCCTTAGCGGGGCCGGGGGGGGCCAACGTCCTGACTTTC. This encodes CASALAGPGGANVLTF.

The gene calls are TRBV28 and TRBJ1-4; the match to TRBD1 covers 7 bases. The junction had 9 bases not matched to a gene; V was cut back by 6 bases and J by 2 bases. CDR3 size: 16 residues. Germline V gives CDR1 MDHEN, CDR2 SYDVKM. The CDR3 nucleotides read TGTGCCAGCAGAACGACAGGGTGGCGGACTAATGAAAAACTGTTTTTT. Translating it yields CASRTTGWRTNEKLFF.

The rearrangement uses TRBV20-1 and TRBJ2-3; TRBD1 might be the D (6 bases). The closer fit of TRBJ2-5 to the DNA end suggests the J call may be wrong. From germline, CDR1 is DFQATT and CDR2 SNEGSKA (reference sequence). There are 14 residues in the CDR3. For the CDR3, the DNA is TGCAGTGCTAACCACCTAGTGGGGGCAGAGACCCAGTACTTC. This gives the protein CSANHLVGAETQYF.

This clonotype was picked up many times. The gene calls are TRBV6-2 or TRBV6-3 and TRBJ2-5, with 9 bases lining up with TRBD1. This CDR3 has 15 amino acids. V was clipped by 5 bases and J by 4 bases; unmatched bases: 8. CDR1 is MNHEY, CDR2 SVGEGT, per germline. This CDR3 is CASSDTPGQGETQYF. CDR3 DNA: TGTGCCAGCAGTGATACTCCGGGACAGGGAGAGACCCAGTACTTC.